This TCR beta chain was identified during a study of a mutant IDH1 vaccine in newly diagnosed glioma. Background on the study: Earlier treatment was radiotherapy, temozolomide, or both, with most getting both. The study held visit V12 at week 35 and visit V13 at week 47. Study-wide points: Seemingly, pseudoprogression had no relation to changes in the top peripheral T cell clonotypes.

Notes on this clone: What it binds is unknown.

Time point defined: week 47, end of study. A 20-mer mutant IDH1 peptide at 300 ug was injected subcutaneously with topical imiquimod. Patients received eight vaccinations in weeks 1, 3, 5, 7, 11, 15, 19, 23. Profiling relied on immunoSEQ multiplex PCR, and the TCRdb table lists in-frame clones only, not all of them. The repertoire includes tens of thousands of clones, about 79% of them detected once, and 5.3% sits in the top ten. The TCR comes from a man aged 50 to 60 with glioma. Sequenced here: PBMCs, sampled from a glioma patient whose treatment included an IDH1 peptide vaccine.

CDR3 amino acids: CASSPKLSGAPQHF. The DNA for the CDR3 is TGCGCCAGCAGCCCAAAGCTGAGTGGGGCCCCCCAGCATTTT. V usage is TRBV4-3 and J usage is TRBJ1-5, with D tentatively TRBD1 (5 bases). The CDR3 is made up of 14 amino acids. The V gene's germline CDR1 is LGHNA and CDR2 YSLEER. Trimming stripped 4 bases from V and 10 bases from J, with 17 bases between.